This note documents a single T cell receptor beta chain sequence. Its matching antigen is unknown. Trimming stripped 3 bases from V and 2 bases from J, with 11 bases between. The CDR3 length is 15 residues. The germline V gene encodes CDR1 SNHLY and CDR2 FYNNEI. The repertoire was sequenced with immunoSEQ multiplex PCR; TCRdb's copy has only in-frame clones and lacks some. The sample lists 15,000 to 20,000 clones; approximately 80% were seen once. Unexposed donor CD4+ T cells date from about 2011-2018, before the COVID-19 pandemic. The cells were cultured for roughly 11 days before CD4+ T cells were isolated. Unexposed-donor CD4+ T cells were probed with SARS-CoV-2 S/N and four cold-coronavirus spikes, cells permitting. These data come from a study of CD4 T cells in relation to SARS-CoV-2 and coronaviruses. Study details: ViraFEST: approximately 10-day antigen culture of PBMCs, then TCR beta CDR3 sequencing. Regarding the study as a whole: This crossreactivity analysis covered spike protein alone, no other viral proteins. SARS-CoV-2-driven expansion was significantly weaker in crossreactive than monoreactive clones.

This receptor was taken from a human donor in good health. The sample comprised CD4+ T cells from PBMCs, cultured in vitro. The genes are TRBV2 and TRBJ1-5, with a tentative D call TRBD1 (6 bases). The CDR3 nucleotides are TGTGCCAGCAGTGAGCAGGGGATGGGCAATCAGCCCCAGCATTTT. Its translation: CASSEQGMGNQPQHF.